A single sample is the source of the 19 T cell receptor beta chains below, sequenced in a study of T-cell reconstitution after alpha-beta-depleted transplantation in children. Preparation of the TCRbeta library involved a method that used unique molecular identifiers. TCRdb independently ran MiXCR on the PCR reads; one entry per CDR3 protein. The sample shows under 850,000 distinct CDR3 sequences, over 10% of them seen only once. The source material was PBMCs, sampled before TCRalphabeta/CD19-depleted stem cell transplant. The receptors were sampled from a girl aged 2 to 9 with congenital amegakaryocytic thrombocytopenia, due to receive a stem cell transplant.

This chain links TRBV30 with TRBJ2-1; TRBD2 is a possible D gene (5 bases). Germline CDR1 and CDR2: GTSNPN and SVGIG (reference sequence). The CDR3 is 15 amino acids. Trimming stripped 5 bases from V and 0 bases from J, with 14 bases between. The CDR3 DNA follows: TGTGCCTGGGGCGCCGGGATAAGCTCCTACAATGAGCAGTTCTTC. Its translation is CAWGAGISSYNEQFF. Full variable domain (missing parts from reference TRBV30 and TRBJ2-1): SQTIHQWPATLVQPVGSPLSLECTVEGTSNPNLYWYRQAAGRGLQLLFYSVGIGQISSEVPQNLSASRPQDRQFILSSKKLLLSDSGFYLCAWGAGISSYNEQFFGPGTRLTVL.

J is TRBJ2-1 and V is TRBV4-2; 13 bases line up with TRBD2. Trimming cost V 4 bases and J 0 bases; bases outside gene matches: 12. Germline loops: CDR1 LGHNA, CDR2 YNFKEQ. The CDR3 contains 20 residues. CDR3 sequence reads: CASSPDELAGGPISYNEQFF. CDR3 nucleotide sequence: TGTGCCAGCAGCCCGGACGAACTAGCGGGAGGGCCTATCTCCTACAATGAGCAGTTCTTC.

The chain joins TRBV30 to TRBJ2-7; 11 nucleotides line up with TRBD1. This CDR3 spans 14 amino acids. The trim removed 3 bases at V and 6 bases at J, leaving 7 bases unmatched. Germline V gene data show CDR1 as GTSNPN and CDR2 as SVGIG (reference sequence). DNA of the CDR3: TGTGCCTGGAGGTATACCGGGACAGGGGGCGAGCAGTACTTC. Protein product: CAWRYTGTGGEQYF. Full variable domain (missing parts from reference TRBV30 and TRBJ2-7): SQTIHQWPATLVQPVGSPLSLECTVEGTSNPNLYWYRQAAGRGLQLLFYSVGIGQISSEVPQNLSASRPQDRQFILSSKKLLLSDSGFYLCAWRYTGTGGEQYFGPGTRLTVT.

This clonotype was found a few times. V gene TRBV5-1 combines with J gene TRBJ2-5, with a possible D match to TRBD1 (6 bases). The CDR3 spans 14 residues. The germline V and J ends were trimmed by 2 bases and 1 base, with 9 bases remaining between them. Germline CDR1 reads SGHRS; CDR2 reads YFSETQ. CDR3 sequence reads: CASSLQGAQETQYF. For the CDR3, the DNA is TGCGCCAGCAGCTTACAGGGAGCCCAAGAGACCCAGTACTTC.

CDR3 nucleotides: TGCAGTGCTAGATATAGCGGGAGAAGAGGAGATACGCAGTATTTT. It translates to CSARYSGRRGDTQYF. The V and J genes are TRBV20-1 and TRBJ2-3; TRBD2 matches at 9 bases. This CDR3 contains 15 residues. The V segment lost 2 bases and the J segment 5 bases; nucleotides outside the gene matches: 8. Per the germline V gene, CDR1 is DFQATT and CDR2 is SNEGSKA (reference sequence).

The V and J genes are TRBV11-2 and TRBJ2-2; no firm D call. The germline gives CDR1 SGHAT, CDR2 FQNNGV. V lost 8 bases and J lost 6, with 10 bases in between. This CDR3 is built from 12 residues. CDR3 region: CASAAVPGELFF. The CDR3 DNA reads TGTGCCAGCGCCGCGGTCCCCGGGGAGCTGTTTTTT. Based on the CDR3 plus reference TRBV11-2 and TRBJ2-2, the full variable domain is EAGVAQSPRYKIIEKRQSVAFWCNPISGHATLYWYQQILGQGPKLLIQFQNNGVVDDSQLPKDRFSAERLKGVDSTLKIQPAKLEDSAVYLCASAAVPGELFFGEGSRLTVL.

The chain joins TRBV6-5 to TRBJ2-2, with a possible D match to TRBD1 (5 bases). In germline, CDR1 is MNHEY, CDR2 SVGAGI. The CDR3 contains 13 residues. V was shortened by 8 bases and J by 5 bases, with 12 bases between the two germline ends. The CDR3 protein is CASLRGATGELFF. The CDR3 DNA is TGTGCCAGCTTGCGTGGGGCTACCGGGGAGCTGTTTTTT.

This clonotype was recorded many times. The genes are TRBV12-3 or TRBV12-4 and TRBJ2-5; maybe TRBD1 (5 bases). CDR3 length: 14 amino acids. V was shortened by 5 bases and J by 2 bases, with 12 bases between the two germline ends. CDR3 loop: CASSLPRTQETQYF. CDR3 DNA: TGTGCCAGCAGTCTTCCTAGGACACAAGAGACCCAGTACTTC.

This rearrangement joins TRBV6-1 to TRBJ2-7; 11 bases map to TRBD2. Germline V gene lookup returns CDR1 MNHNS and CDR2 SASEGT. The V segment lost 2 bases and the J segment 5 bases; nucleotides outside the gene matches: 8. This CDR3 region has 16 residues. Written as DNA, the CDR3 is TGTGCCAGCAGTGAAAATGAAGGGACTAGCGGCCACGAGCAGTACTTC. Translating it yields CASSENEGTSGHEQYF.

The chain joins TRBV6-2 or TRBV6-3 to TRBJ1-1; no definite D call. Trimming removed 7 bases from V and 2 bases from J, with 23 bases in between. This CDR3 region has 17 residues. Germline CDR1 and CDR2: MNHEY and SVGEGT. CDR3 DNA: TGTGCCAGCACCTTTGACCCGGTTCGATCCAGAAACACTGAAGCTTTCTTT. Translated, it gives CASTFDPVRSRNTEAFF.

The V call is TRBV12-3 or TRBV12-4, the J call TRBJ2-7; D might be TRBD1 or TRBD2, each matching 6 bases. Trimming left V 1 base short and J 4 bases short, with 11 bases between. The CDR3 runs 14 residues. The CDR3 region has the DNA TGTGCCAGCAGTTTAGGCCCGGGGGCTTACGAGCAGTACTTC. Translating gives CASSLGPGAYEQYF.

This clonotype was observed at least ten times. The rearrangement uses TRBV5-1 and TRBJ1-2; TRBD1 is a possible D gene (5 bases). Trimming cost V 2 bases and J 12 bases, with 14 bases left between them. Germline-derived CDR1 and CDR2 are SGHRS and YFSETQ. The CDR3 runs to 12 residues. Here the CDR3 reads CASSFAEGKHTF. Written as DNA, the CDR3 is TGCGCCAGCAGCTTCGCGGAGGGGAAACACACCTTC.

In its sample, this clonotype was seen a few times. CDR3 loop: CASSLALGAYEQYF. The CDR3 DNA follows: TGTGCCAGCAGCTTAGCCCTGGGGGCGTACGAGCAGTACTTC. The chain is built from TRBV7-2 and TRBJ2-7; a possible D gene is TRBD1 (6 bases). The CDR3 contains 14 residues. V was clipped by 0 bases and J by 4 bases, with 10 bases between them. Germline CDR1 and CDR2: SGHTA and FQGNSA.

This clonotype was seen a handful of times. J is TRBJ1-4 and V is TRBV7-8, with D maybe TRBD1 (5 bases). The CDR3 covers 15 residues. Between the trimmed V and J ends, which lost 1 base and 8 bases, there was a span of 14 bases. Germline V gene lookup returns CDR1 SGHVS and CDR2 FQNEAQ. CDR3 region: CASSLGRGLREKLFF. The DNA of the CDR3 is TGTGCCAGCAGCTTAGGTCGGGGGTTGAGGGAAAAACTGTTTTTT.

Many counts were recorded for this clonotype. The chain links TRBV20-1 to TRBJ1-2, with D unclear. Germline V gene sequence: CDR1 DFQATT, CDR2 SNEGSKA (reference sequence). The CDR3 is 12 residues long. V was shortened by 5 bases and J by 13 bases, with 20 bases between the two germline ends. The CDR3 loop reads CSAFRMGRVSTF. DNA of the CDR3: TGCAGTGCTTTCCGCATGGGTAGAGTGTCCACCTTC.

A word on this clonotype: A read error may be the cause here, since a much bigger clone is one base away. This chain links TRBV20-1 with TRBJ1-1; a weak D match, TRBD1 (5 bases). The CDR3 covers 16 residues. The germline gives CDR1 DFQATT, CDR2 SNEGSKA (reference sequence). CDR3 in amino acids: CSARDASGRMNAEAFF. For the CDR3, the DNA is TGCAGTGCTAGAGATGCGTCAGGGAGGATGAACGCTGAAGCTTTCTTT.

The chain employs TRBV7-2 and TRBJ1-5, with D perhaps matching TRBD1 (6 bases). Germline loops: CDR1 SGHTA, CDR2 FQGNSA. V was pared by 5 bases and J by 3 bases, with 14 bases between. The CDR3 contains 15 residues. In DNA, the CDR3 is TGTGCCAGCAGCCAAAGAACAGGGCCCAATCAGCCCCAGCATTTT. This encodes CASSQRTGPNQPQHF.

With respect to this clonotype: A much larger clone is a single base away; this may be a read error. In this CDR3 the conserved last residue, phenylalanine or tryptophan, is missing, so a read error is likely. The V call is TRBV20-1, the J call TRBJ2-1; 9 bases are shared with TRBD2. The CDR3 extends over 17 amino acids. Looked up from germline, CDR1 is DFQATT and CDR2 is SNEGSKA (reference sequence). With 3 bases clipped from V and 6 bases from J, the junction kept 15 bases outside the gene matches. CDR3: CSASSGRGRGGGNEQFS. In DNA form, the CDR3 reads TGCAGTGCTAGCTCTGGTCGCGGGAGGGGAGGGGGCAATGAGCAGTTCTCC.

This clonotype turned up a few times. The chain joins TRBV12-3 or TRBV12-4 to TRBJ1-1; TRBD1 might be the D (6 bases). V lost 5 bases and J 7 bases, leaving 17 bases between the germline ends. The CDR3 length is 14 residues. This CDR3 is CASSRGGGGFEAFF. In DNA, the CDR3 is TGTGCCAGCAGTAGGGGGGGTGGGGGTTTTGAAGCTTTCTTT.